What follows are 24 T cell receptor beta chains derived from one specimen sequenced in a study of T cell responses to AZD1222 COVID-19 vaccine. Data came from immunoSEQ multiplex PCR; TCRdb stores just in-frame clones and leaves some out. The sample has about 190,000 clones; around 86% are singletons. The specimen was peripheral blood, collected on day 0 of MenACWY control vaccination. All receptors derive from an adult in good health.

The chain recombines TRBV3-1 (or the pseudogene TRBV3-2) with TRBJ2-7, with D unclear. Germline loops: CDR1 LGHDT, CDR2 YNNKEL (reference sequence). This CDR3 is built from 13 residues. V was trimmed by 4 bases and J by 0 bases, leaving 7 bases between them. The CDR3 nucleotides read TGTGCCAGCAGCCCGGCCAGCTCCTACGAGCAGTACTTC. Translation: CASSPASSYEQYF.

The sample holds a few counts of this clone. The J gene is TRBJ1-4, the V gene TRBV4-2; perhaps TRBD1 as D (5 bases). The CDR3 is made up of 12 amino acids. Germline V gene data show CDR1 as LGHNA and CDR2 as YNFKEQ. Trimming removed 4 bases at V and 8 bases at J, with 8 bases between. The CDR3 sequence is CASSRGDEKLFF. The CDR3 coding sequence is TGTGCCAGCAGCCGGGGGGACGAAAAACTGTTTTTT.

V gene TRBV2 combines with J gene TRBJ2-6; D is ambiguous. CDR3 size: 15 residues. Germline V lookup: CDR1 SNHLY, CDR2 FYNNEI. The V and J ends lost 10 bases and 2 bases respectively, with 15 bases between them. The CDR3 DNA sequence: TGTGCCACCACCCTTGGCGATACTGGGGCCAACGTCCTGACTTTC. As protein: CATTLGDTGANVLTF. Variable domain in full (rest from reference TRBV2 and TRBJ2-6): EPEVTQTPSHQVTQMGQEVILRCVPISNHLYFYWYRQILGQKVEFLVSFYNNEISEKSEIFDDQFSVERPDGSNFTLKIRSTKLEDSAMYFCATTLGDTGANVLTFGAGSRLTVL.

The gene calls are TRBV7-2 and TRBJ2-7, with unresolved D. This CDR3 contains 13 residues. Trimming pared 2 bases from V and 3 bases from J, leaving 8 bases between. Germline lookup yields CDR1 SGHTA and CDR2 FQGNSA. CDR3 loop: CASSLNWGYEQYF. CDR3 coding DNA: TGTGCCAGCAGCTTAAATTGGGGCTACGAGCAGTACTTC.

The chain employs TRBV14 and TRBJ2-5, with 11 bases fitting TRBD1. CDR1 and CDR2 (germline): SGHDN, FVKESK. The length of the CDR3 is 16 residues. Losses at the gene ends were 3 bases for V and 5 bases for J; bases not matched to a gene: 8. The CDR3 loop reads CASSHGDRGAQETQYF. In nucleotides, the CDR3 is TGTGCCAGCAGCCACGGGGACAGGGGGGCCCAGGAGACCCAGTACTTC. Using reference TRBV14 and TRBJ2-5 for the parts outside the CDR3, the full variable domain is EAGVTQFPSHSVIEKGQTVTLRCDPISGHDNLYWYRRVMGKEIKFLLHFVKESKQDESGMPNNRFLAERTGGTYSTLKVQPAELEDSGVYFCASSHGDRGAQETQYFGPGTRLLVL.

Only one count was recorded for this clone. The chain recombines TRBV4-1 with TRBJ2-7; tentatively, D is TRBD2 (6 bases). V dropped 0 bases and J dropped 2 bases, with 14 bases sitting between them. The CDR3 is 16 residues long. Germline CDR1 and CDR2: MGHRA and YSYEKL. The CDR3 DNA is TGCGCCAGCAGCCAAGAATGGGACTTGAGAACCTACGAGCAGTACTTC. Translated: CASSQEWDLRTYEQYF.

The J gene is TRBJ1-1, the V gene TRBV5-5; D perhaps matches TRBD1 (6 bases). Deletions cut 4 bases from V and 4 bases from J, with 11 bases between. Germline V gene sequence: CDR1 SGHKS, CDR2 YYEKEE (reference sequence). The length of the CDR3 is 13 residues. The CDR3, as DNA: TGTGCCAGCAGCCCTCCGGGGGCCACTGAAGCTTTCTTT. Translating gives CASSPPGATEAFF.

The chain uses TRBV28 and TRBJ2-3; the D gene is possibly TRBD1 (5 bases). Germline values: CDR1 MDHEN, CDR2 SYDVKM. V shed 1 base and J shed 0 bases, with 11 bases lying between them. The CDR3 is made up of 16 amino acids. The CDR3 spells CASSLLKGISTDTQYF. CDR3 DNA sequence: TGTGCCAGCAGTTTATTAAAGGGGATTAGCACAGATACGCAGTATTTT.

The chain combines TRBV20-1 with TRBJ2-7; D assignment may be TRBD1 or TRBD2 (6 bases each). This CDR3 comprises 12 residues. The V end was cut by 3 bases, the J end by 5 bases, with 11 bases between. Germline V gene data show CDR1 as DFQATT and CDR2 as SNEGSKA (reference sequence). CDR3 region: CSASEGGNEQYF. DNA of the CDR3: TGCAGTGCTAGTGAAGGGGGGAACGAGCAGTACTTC.

This chain connects TRBV7-2 to TRBJ2-3; 7 positions agree with TRBD1. Trimming took 1 base from V and 5 from J; bases not matched to a gene: 15. The CDR3 length is 18 residues. Germline V lookup: CDR1 SGHTA, CDR2 FQGNSA. The CDR3 region has the DNA TGTGCCAGCAGCTTAGAAGTCCCGAGACAGGGTGATATAGATACGCAGTATTTT. Its protein product is CASSLEVPRQGDIDTQYF.

The CDR3 loop reads CASSDPDRAGNTIYF. CDR3 nucleotides: TGTGCCAGCAGTGACCCGGACAGGGCTGGAAACACCATATATTTT. The V gene is TRBV2, the J gene TRBJ1-3, with TRBD1 matching over 8 bases. CDR3 length: 15 residues. CDR1 is SNHLY, CDR2 FYNNEI, per germline. J was trimmed by 2 bases and V by 3 bases; bases with no gene match: 3.

This chain joins TRBV27 and TRBJ2-3; D not certain. CDR1 is MNHEY, CDR2 SMNVEV, per germline (reference sequence). The length of the CDR3 is 14 residues. V lost 3 bases to trimming and J lost 6 bases, with 13 bases between them. The CDR3 bases are TGTGCCAGCAGTTTTTTGGGCTCGGCGGATACGCAGTATTTT. Protein product: CASSFLGSADTQYF.

The rearrangement joins TRBV9 to TRBJ2-7, with D possibly being TRBD1 or TRBD2 (5 bases each). The CDR3 contains 14 residues. CDR1 SGDLS and CDR2 YYNGEE come from the germline V gene. Trimming cost V 3 bases and J 4 bases, with 14 bases left between them. The CDR3 sequence is CASSAGTLGYEQYF. The CDR3, as DNA: TGTGCCAGCAGCGCCGGGACCTTGGGGTACGAGCAGTACTTC.

The chain links TRBV11-2 to TRBJ2-5, with a possible D match to TRBD2 (6 bases). CDR3 length equals 14 residues. V shed 4 bases and J shed 5 bases, with 14 bases lying between them. The germline V gene has CDR1 SGHAT and CDR2 FQNNGV. CDR3 DNA: TGTGCCAGCAGCTCCCCCGGACTACGGGAGACCCAGTACTTC. Amino acids: CASSSPGLRETQYF.

The chain joins TRBV5-1 to TRBJ2-5, with D possibly called TRBD1 or TRBD2 (5 bases each). The germline V gene encodes CDR1 SGHRS and CDR2 YFSETQ. V was trimmed by 2 bases and J by 5 bases, leaving 13 bases between them. The CDR3 loop spans 14 amino acids. CDR3 protein: CASSFGQGGETQYF. The CDR3 DNA sequence: TGCGCCAGCAGCTTTGGTCAGGGCGGGGAGACCCAGTACTTC.

The chain recombines TRBV5-4 with TRBJ2-2; D tentatively reads TRBD1 or TRBD2 (5 bases each). Deletions cut 4 bases from V and 6 bases from J, with 10 bases between. Per germline, CDR1 SGHNT and CDR2 YYREEE (reference sequence). The CDR3 has 13 amino acids. The CDR3 DNA reads as TGTGCCAGCAGCCCCGAGGGGCCCGGGGAGCTGTTTTTT. Protein: CASSPEGPGELFF.

The chain joins TRBV27 to TRBJ2-5; a weak D match, TRBD1 (5 bases). The CDR3 covers 16 residues. The germline V and J ends were trimmed by 5 bases and 0 bases, with 16 bases remaining between them. Germline V gives CDR1 MNHEY, CDR2 SMNVEV (reference sequence). CDR3 nucleotide sequence: TGTGCCAGCAGTCCGCTAGGGGCAGGGTACCAAGAGACCCAGTACTTC. It is translated as CASSPLGAGYQETQYF.

The rearrangement uses TRBV10-3 and TRBJ1-2; D unresolved. V was cut by 0 bases and J by 3 bases, with 14 bases left in between. This CDR3 contains 16 residues. Germline assignment: CDR1 ENHRY and CDR2 SYGVKD. CDR3 nucleotide sequence: TGTGCCATCAGTGAGTCGGGCAGCCACTCATACTATGGCTACACCTTC. It encodes CAISESGSHSYYGYTF.

This clone was observed a handful of times. This sequence joins TRBV11-2 and TRBJ2-7; possible D gene TRBD1, 6 bases. This CDR3 comprises 16 residues. Germline assignment: CDR1 SGHAT and CDR2 FQNNGV. With 8 bases removed from V and 0 bases from J, the gap between germline ends came to 20 bases. CDR3 in DNA: TGTGCCAGCGGCCAGGGGTGGGGGACAAACTCCTACGAGCAGTACTTC. Translated: CASGQGWGTNSYEQYF. The full variable domain, completed using reference TRBV11-2 and TRBJ2-7, is EAGVAQSPRYKIIEKRQSVAFWCNPISGHATLYWYQQILGQGPKLLIQFQNNGVVDDSQLPKDRFSAERLKGVDSTLKIQPAKLEDSAVYLCASGQGWGTNSYEQYFGPGTRLTVT.

This clone was found once. The chain has TRBV29-1 and TRBJ2-3, with D possibly TRBD2 on 6 matching bases. CDR3 length: 14 residues. Trimming left V 7 bases short and J 0 bases short, with 14 bases between. Per germline, CDR1 SQVTM and CDR2 ANQGSEA. The CDR3 DNA reads TGCAGCGGGACGACGGGAGCTAGCACAGATACGCAGTATTTT. Encoded protein: CSGTTGASTDTQYF.

This rearrangement joins TRBV3-1 (or the pseudogene TRBV3-2) to TRBJ2-1, with 11 bases fitting TRBD2. V lost 1 base to trimming and J lost 7 bases; unmatched junction nucleotides: 3. The CDR3 spans 15 residues. Germline-derived CDR1 and CDR2 are LGHDT and YNNKEL (reference sequence). The CDR3 sequence: CASSQASGGTNEQFF. The CDR3 coding sequence is TGTGCCAGCAGCCAAGCTAGCGGGGGGACGAATGAGCAGTTCTTC.

The chain links TRBV28 to TRBJ2-1, with TRBD2 identical over 8 bases. V was pared by 5 bases and J by 0 bases, with 3 bases of the junction left unmatched. CDR3 length: 15 amino acids. CDR1 and CDR2 from the germline V gene are MDHEN and SYDVKM. The CDR3 protein is CASSRLAGSYNEQFF. In DNA, the CDR3 is TGTGCCAGCAGTCGTCTAGCGGGCTCCTACAATGAGCAGTTCTTC. Supplemented by reference TRBV28 and TRBJ2-1, the full variable domain reads DVKVTQSSRYLVKRTGEKVFLECVQDMDHENMFWYRQDPGLGLRLIYFSYDVKMKEKGDIPEGYSVSREKKERFSLILESASTNQTSMYLCASSRLAGSYNEQFFGPGTRLTVL.

This clone was observed once. The chain links TRBV30 to TRBJ1-1; TRBD1 might be the D (5 bases). CDR3 size: 13 residues. Germline-derived CDR1 and CDR2 are GTSNPN and SVGIG (reference sequence). Trimming took 5 bases from V and 4 from J, leaving 14 bases between them. The chain's CDR3 is CAWSGTMGTEAFF. DNA of the CDR3: TGTGCCTGGTCAGGGACCATGGGCACTGAAGCTTTCTTT.

The J gene is TRBJ2-7, the V gene TRBV28, with D unresolved. Germline V gives CDR1 MDHEN, CDR2 SYDVKM. This CDR3 comprises 11 residues. Trimming took 1 base from V and 6 from J, leaving 4 bases between them. CDR3 coding DNA: TGTGCCAGCAGTTTATTCACCGAGCAGTACTTC. Its translation is CASSLFTEQYF.